The 14 T cell receptor beta chains below all came from one sample that was sequenced in a study of tumor-infiltrating lymphocytes in primary liver carcinoma. The researchers produced TCR beta cDNA from around 0.5 ug total RNA with a constant-region primer. Three rounds of nested multiplex PCR with slightly modified ARM-PCR produced TCR beta libraries. Primers for the first two PCR rounds were TRBV1-TRBV30 forward primers and a C-beta reverse primer (about 10 cycles per round). TCRdb reprocessed the multiplex PCR reads with MiXCR, giving one entry per CDR3 protein. The sample holds some 320,000 distinct CDR3 sequences, roughly 60% seen once. Blood RNA originated from unsorted whole blood, with germline DNA additionally extracted. The sample comprised peripheral blood. These receptors originate from a man aged 35 to 55 with primary liver carcinoma and hepatitis B virus infection.

About this clonotype: One junction end does not reproduce the germline sequence, and a read error may be involved. This CDR3 reads CSSVFQSSCNEQLF. The CDR3, as DNA: TGCAGCTCGGTGTTCCAAAGCTCCTGCAATGAGCAGCTCTTC. This chain joins TRBV29-1 and TRBJ2-1; unclear D gene. The CDR3 has 14 amino acids. Germline CDR1 and CDR2: SQVTM and ANQGSEA.

Turning to this clonotype: A read error may produce the germline difference seen at one junction end. The chain carries TRBV11-1 and TRBJ2-7, with 10 bases matching TRBD2. The V gene's germline CDR1 is SGHAT and CDR2 FQDESV (reference sequence). CDR3 size: 15 residues. CDR3 sequence: CASSLSSGRSGEHYF. In DNA form, the CDR3 reads TGTGCCAGCAGCTTAAGTAGCGGGAGGTCTGGAGAGCACTACTTC. The full variable domain, its missing parts supplied by reference TRBV11-1 and TRBJ2-7, is EAEVAQSPRYKITEKSQAVAFWCDPISGHATLYWYRQILGQGPELLVQFQDESVVDDSQLPKDRFSAERLKGVDSTLKIQPAELGDSAMYLCASSLSSGRSGEHYFGPGTRLTVT.

Notes on this clonotype: A much larger clone lies a single base off, so this may be a read error. The V gene is TRBV5-4, the J gene TRBJ2-5; D perhaps matches TRBD2 (8 bases). Germline lookup yields CDR1 SGHNT and CDR2 YYREEE (reference sequence). The V and J ends lost 8 bases and 1 base respectively, with 15 bases between them. This CDR3 is 14 amino acids long. The CDR3 nucleotides read TGTGCCAGAAGCGGGGGACAGTTCCAAGAGACCCAGTACTTC. It encodes CARSGGQFQETQYF.

The J gene is TRBJ2-5, the V gene TRBV7-3; TRBD1 or TRBD2 may be the D gene (5 bases each). The CDR3 has 14 residues. In germline, CDR1 is SGHTA, CDR2 FQGTGA. V was shortened by 5 bases and J by 1 base, with 11 bases between the two germline ends. The CDR3 reads CASSPTGLQETQYF. CDR3 DNA: TGTGCCAGCAGCCCCACAGGACTCCAAGAGACCCAGTACTTC.

A note on this clonotype: An end of the junction does not agree with germline; a read error may underlie this. The gene calls are TRBV11-2 and TRBJ2-1; no firm D call. CDR1 is SGHAT, CDR2 FQNNGV, per germline. This CDR3 contains 15 residues. CDR3 nucleotides: TGTGCCAACAGCTTAGACGGAAGCTCCTACAATGAGCAATTCTTC. The encoded protein is CANSLDGSSYNEQFF.

Concerning this clonotype itself: Germline is not matched at one junction end, which may reflect a read error. This chain connects TRBV29-1 to TRBJ2-1, with 7 nucleotides matching TRBD2. Germline V lookup: CDR1 SQVTM, CDR2 ANQGSEA. The length of the CDR3 is 16 residues. The CDR3 reads CSVEGGSWGRYDEQFF. CDR3 bases: TGCAGCGTCGAAGGCGGGAGTTGGGGTCGTTACGATGAGCAGTTCTTC.

This clonotype was picked up a small number of times. This chain joins TRBV10-3 and TRBJ1-5, with unresolved D. V was clipped by 2 bases and J by 1 base, with 9 bases between them. The CDR3 totals 15 residues. The germline V gene encodes CDR1 ENHRY and CDR2 SYGVKD. CDR3 DNA: TGTGCCATCAGTGAGGGGCTCAGCAGCAATCAGCCCCAGCATTTT. It specifies CAISEGLSSNQPQHF.

This sequence joins TRBV24-1 and TRBJ1-2; 10 bases align to TRBD1. Trimming cost V 6 bases and J 2 bases; bases outside gene matches: 11. The CDR3 totals 17 residues. CDR1 is KGHDR, CDR2 SFDVKD, per germline. CDR3 residues: CATSMAGRTGGNYGYTF. The CDR3 DNA is TGTGCCACCAGTATGGCGGGAAGGACAGGGGGAAACTATGGCTACACCTTC.

This chain joins TRBV28 and TRBJ2-1, with 7 bases matching TRBD2. V trimming: 3 bases; J trimming: 8 bases; junction bases outside the gene matches: 10. Germline CDR1 reads MDHEN; CDR2 reads SYDVKM. This CDR3 has 15 amino acids. The CDR3 sequence: CASSLGGTRSDEQFF. CDR3 in DNA: TGTGCCAGCAGTTTGGGAGGGACTCGATCCGATGAGCAGTTCTTC.

The V call is TRBV4-2, the J call TRBJ2-3; perhaps TRBD2 as D (6 bases). The CDR3 loop spans 15 amino acids. The germline gives CDR1 LGHNA, CDR2 YNFKEQ. The V and J ends lost 3 bases and 4 bases respectively, with 14 bases between them. The CDR3 reads CASSHEPGGADTQYF. The CDR3 DNA is TGTGCCAGCAGCCATGAACCAGGCGGGGCAGATACGCAGTATTTT.

Note on this clonotype: One junction end does not reproduce the germline sequence, and a read error may be involved. The chain employs TRBV29-1 and TRBJ1-1, with D possibly TRBD1 on 6 matching bases. Germline V gene lookup returns CDR1 SQVTM and CDR2 ANQGSEA. This CDR3 comprises 13 residues. CDR3 nucleotides: TGCAGCGTGGTCGCAGGGGCGGACACTGAAACTTTCTTT. Translating it yields CSVVAGADTETFF. Full variable domain (missing parts from reference TRBV29-1 and TRBJ1-1): SAVISQKPSRDICQRGTSLTIQCQVDSQVTMMFWYRQQPGQSLTLIATANQGSEATYESGFVIDKFPISRPNLTFSTLTVSNMSPEDSSIYLCSVVAGADTETFFGQGTRLTVV.

V gene TRBV28 combines with J gene TRBJ1-5; D gene uncertain. The CDR3 loop spans 15 amino acids. Germline CDR1 MDHEN, CDR2 SYDVKM. Trimming pared 1 base from V and 2 bases from J, leaving 9 bases between. In nucleotides, the CDR3 is TGTGCCAGCAGTTTATATACTGGGCGCAATCAGCCCCAGCATTTT. Amino acid sequence: CASSLYTGRNQPQHF.

In regard to this clonotype: Lacking the conserved final phenylalanine or tryptophan, this CDR3 likely reflects a read error. V usage is TRBV5-4 and J usage is TRBJ2-5, with a possible D match to TRBD1 (7 bases). Per germline, CDR1 SGHNT and CDR2 YYREEE (reference sequence). This CDR3 comprises 14 residues. With 0 bases removed from V and 4 bases from J, the gap between germline ends came to 10 bases. CDR3 DNA: TGTGCCAGCAGCTTGGGCAGGGGGGCAGAGACCCAGTACATC. It is translated as CASSLGRGAETQYI.

Of note for this clonotype: A much larger clone sits a single nucleotide away, making a read error possible. This chain connects TRBV5-6 to TRBJ1-2; TRBD1 aligns across 7 bases. Unmatched junction bases numbered 17, after V lost 7 bases and J lost 8 bases. Germline CDR1 is SGHDT and CDR2 is YYEEEE. The length of the CDR3 is 15 residues. CDR3: CASGSRWQGDGGYTF. The DNA of the CDR3 is TGTGCCAGCGGCTCCCGGTGGCAGGGGGACGGAGGCTACACCTTC. Complete variable domain (other parts from reference TRBV5-6 and TRBJ1-2): DAGVTQSPTHLIKTRGQQVTLRCSPKSGHDTVSWYQQALGQGPQFIFQYYEEEERQRGNFPDRFSGHQFPNYSSELNVNALLLGDSALYLCASGSRWQGDGGYTFGSGTRLTVV.